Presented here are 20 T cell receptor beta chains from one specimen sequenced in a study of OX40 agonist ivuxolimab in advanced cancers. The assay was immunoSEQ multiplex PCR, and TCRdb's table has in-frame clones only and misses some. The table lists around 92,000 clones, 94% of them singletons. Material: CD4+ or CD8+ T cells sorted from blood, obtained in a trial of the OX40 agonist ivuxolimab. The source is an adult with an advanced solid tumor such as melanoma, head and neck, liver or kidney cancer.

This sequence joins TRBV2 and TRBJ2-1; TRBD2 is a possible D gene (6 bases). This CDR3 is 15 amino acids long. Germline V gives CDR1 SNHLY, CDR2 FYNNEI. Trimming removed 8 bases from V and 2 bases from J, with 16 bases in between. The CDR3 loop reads CASGGAGGTYNEQFF. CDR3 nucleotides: TGTGCCAGCGGCGGGGCAGGAGGAACCTACAATGAGCAGTTCTTC.

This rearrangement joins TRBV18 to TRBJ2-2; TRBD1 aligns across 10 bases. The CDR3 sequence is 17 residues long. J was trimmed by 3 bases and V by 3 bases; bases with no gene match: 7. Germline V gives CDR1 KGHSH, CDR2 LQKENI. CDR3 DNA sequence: TGTGCCAGCTCACCTTCGCGGGACAGGGGTTACACCGGGGAGCTGTTTTTT. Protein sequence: CASSPSRDRGYTGELFF.

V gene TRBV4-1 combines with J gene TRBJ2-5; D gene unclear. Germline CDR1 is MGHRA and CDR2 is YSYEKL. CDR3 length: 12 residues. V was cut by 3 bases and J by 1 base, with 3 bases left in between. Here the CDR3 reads CASSQFQETQYF. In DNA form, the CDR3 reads TGCGCCAGCAGCCAGTTCCAAGAGACCCAGTACTTC.

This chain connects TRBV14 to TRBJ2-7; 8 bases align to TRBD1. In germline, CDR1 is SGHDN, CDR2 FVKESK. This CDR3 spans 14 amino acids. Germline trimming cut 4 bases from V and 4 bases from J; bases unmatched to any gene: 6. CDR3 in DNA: TGTGCCAGCAGCCGGGACAGGTTTATGTACGAGCAGTACTTC. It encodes CASSRDRFMYEQYF.

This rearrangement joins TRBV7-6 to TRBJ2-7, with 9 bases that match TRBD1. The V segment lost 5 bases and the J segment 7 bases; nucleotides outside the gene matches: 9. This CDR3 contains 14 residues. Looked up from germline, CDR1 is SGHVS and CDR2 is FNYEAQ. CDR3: CASSAGTGLREQYF. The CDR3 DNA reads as TGTGCCAGCAGCGCAGGGACAGGGTTAAGAGAGCAGTACTTC.

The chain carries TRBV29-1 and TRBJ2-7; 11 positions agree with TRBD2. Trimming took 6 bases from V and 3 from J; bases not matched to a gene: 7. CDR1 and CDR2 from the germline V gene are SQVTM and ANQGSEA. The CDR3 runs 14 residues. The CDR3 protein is CSVATGTSGYEQYF. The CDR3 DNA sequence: TGCAGCGTCGCCACCGGGACTAGCGGCTACGAGCAGTACTTC.

As DNA, the CDR3 is TGTGCCATAGCGGGGGGGGGCGAAGAGACCCAGTACTTC. The encoded protein is CAIAGGGEETQYF. V usage is TRBV6-1 and J usage is TRBJ2-5, with TRBD2 matching 11 bases. With 10 bases clipped from V and 3 bases from J, the junction kept 4 bases outside the gene matches. CDR1 and CDR2 from the germline V gene are MNHNS and SASEGT. This CDR3 contains 13 residues.

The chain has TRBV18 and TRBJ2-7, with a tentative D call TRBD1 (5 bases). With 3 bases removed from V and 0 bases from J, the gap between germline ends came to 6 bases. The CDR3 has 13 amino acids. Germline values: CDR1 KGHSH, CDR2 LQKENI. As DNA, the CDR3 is TGTGCCAGCTCACCGGGGCTCTCCTACGAGCAGTACTTC. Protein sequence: CASSPGLSYEQYF.

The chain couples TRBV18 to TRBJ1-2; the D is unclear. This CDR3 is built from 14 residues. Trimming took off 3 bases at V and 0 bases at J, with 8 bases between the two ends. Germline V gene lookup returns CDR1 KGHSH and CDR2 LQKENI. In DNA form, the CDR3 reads TGTGCCAGCTCACCCGGAGGGCCTAACTATGGCTACACCTTC. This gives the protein CASSPGGPNYGYTF.

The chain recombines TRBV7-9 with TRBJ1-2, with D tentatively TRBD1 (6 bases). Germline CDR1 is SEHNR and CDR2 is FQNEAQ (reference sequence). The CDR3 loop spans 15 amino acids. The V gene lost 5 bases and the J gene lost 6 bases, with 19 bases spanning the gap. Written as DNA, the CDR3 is TGTGCCAGCAGCCCCGACCACAGGGAATCCCATGGCTACACCTTC. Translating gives CASSPDHRESHGYTF.

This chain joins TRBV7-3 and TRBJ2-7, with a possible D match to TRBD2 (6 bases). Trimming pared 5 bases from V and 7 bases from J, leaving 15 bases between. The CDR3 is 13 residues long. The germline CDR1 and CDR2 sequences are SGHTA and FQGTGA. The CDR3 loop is CASSPGLAREQYF. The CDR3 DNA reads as TGTGCCAGCAGCCCAGGTCTAGCGAGAGAGCAGTACTTC.

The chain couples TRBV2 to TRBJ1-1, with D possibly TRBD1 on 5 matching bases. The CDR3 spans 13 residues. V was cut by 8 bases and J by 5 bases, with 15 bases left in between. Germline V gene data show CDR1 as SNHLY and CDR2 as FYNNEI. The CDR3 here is CASRGGLETEAFF. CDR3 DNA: TGTGCCAGCCGCGGGGGACTTGAGACTGAAGCTTTCTTT.

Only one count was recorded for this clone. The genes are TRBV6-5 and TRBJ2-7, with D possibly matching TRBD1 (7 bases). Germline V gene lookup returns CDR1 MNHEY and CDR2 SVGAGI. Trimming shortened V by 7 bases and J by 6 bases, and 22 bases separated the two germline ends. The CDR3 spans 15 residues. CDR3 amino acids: CASKRVQGGFGEQYF. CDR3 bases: TGTGCCAGCAAAAGGGTTCAGGGGGGATTCGGCGAGCAGTACTTC.

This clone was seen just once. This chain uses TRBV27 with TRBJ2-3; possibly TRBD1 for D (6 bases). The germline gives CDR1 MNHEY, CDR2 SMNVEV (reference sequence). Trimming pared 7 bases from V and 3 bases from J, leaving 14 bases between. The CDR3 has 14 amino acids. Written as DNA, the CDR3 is TGTGCCAGCAAAATCCAGGGACAAACAGATACGCAGTATTTT. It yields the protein CASKIQGQTDTQYF.

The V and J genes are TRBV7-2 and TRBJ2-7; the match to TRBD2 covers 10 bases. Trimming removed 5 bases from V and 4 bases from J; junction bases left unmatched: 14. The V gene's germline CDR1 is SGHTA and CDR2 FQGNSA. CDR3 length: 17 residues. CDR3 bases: TGTGCCAGCAGCATCACCGCTAGCGGGAGTGCGAAGTACGAGCAGTACTTC. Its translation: CASSITASGSAKYEQYF.

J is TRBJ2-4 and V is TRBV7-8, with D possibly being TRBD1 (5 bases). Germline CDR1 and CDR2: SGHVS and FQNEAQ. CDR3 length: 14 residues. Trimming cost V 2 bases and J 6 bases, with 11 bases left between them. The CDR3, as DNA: TGTGCCAGCAGCTTACTTAAGGGGCCAAACATTCAGTACTTC. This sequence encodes CASSLLKGPNIQYF.

The CDR3 DNA sequence: TGTGCCAGCAGTGAAGATGCTTGGGGAATATCGAACCGTGGCTACACCTTC. It codes for CASSEDAWGISNRGYTF. The chain joins TRBV6-1 to TRBJ1-2; D is undetermined. Between the trimmed V and J ends, which lost 1 base and 7 bases, there was a span of 22 bases. The CDR3 is made up of 17 amino acids. Germline lookup yields CDR1 MNHNS and CDR2 SASEGT.

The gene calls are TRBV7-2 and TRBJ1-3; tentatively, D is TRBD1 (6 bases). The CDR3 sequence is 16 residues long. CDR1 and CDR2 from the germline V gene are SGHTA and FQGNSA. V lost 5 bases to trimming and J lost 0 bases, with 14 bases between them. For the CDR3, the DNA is TGTGCCAGCAGCACCCAACAGGGCAGCTCTGGAAACACCATATATTTT. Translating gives CASSTQQGSSGNTIYF. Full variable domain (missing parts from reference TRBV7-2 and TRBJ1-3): GAGVSQSPSNKVTEKGKDVELRCDPISGHTALYWYRQSLGQGLEFLIYFQGNSAPDKSGLPSDRFSAERTGGSVSTLTIQRTQQEDSAVYLCASSTQQGSSGNTIYFGEGSWLTVV.

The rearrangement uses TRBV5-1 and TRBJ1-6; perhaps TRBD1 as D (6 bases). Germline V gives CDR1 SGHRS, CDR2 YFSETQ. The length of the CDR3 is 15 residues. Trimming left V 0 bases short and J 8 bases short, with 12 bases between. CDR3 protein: CASSLAQGGDSPLHF. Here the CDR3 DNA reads TGCGCCAGCAGCTTGGCACAGGGAGGAGATTCACCCCTCCACTTT.

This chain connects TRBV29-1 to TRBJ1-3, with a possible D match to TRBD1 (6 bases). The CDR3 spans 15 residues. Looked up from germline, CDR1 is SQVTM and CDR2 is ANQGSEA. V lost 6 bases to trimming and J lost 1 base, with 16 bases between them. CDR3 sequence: CSVGLGGASGNTIYF. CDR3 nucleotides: TGCAGCGTGGGACTCGGGGGCGCTTCTGGAAACACCATATATTTT. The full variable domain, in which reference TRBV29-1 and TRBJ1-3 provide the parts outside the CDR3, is SAVISQKPSRDICQRGTSLTIQCQVDSQVTMMFWYRQQPGQSLTLIATANQGSEATYESGFVIDKFPISRPNLTFSTLTVSNMSPEDSSIYLCSVGLGGASGNTIYFGEGSWLTVV.